The 17 T cell receptor beta chains presented below share a single source sample, sequenced in a study of T-cell reconstitution after alpha-beta-depleted transplantation in children. Preparation of the TCRbeta library involved a method that used unique molecular identifiers. Via MiXCR, TCRdb re-called the PCR reads, giving one row per CDR3 protein. The sample consists of 700,000 or so distinct CDR3 sequences, around 13% of them appearing once. Sequencing used PBMCs, obtained before TCRalphabeta/CD19-depleted stem cell transplant. Source of these receptors: a girl between 2 and 10 years old with congenital amegakaryocytic thrombocytopenia, due to receive a stem cell transplant.

The table lists this clonotype with a few counts. For the CDR3, the DNA is TGTGCCAGCAGCGTAGATAAGGTGGAACGGGAAGCTGAGCAGTTCTTC. Encoded protein: CASSVDKVEREAEQFF. The chain links TRBV9 to TRBJ2-1, with D perhaps matching TRBD2 (5 bases). This CDR3 contains 16 residues. The germline V and J ends were trimmed by 0 bases and 9 bases, with 19 bases remaining between them. Germline CDR1 reads SGDLS; CDR2 reads YYNGEE.

The table lists this clonotype with many counts. The chain carries TRBV10-3 and TRBJ2-1; 10 positions agree with TRBD2. The CDR3 extends over 17 amino acids. V shed 6 bases and J 6 bases; nucleotides not matched to a gene: 14. Germline V gene sequence: CDR1 ENHRY, CDR2 SYGVKD. The CDR3 DNA is TGTGCCATCAGAACTAGCGGGACGAATTCAGTTTCCAATGAGCAGTTCTTC. It is translated as CAIRTSGTNSVSNEQFF.

This clonotype was counted ten times or more. The CDR3 reads CSVEGGTGGPETQYF. The CDR3 bases are TGCAGCGTTGAAGGGGGGACAGGGGGCCCAGAGACCCAGTACTTC. V and J are TRBV29-1 and TRBJ2-5; 12 positions agree with TRBD1. The CDR3 sequence is 15 residues long. V trimming: 1 base; J trimming: 4 bases; junction bases outside the gene matches: 4. The germline CDR1 and CDR2 sequences are SQVTM and ANQGSEA. The complete variable domain, with remaining parts taken from reference TRBV29-1 and TRBJ2-5, reads SAVISQKPSRDICQRGTSLTIQCQVDSQVTMMFWYRQQPGQSLTLIATANQGSEATYESGFVIDKFPISRPNLTFSTLTVSNMSPEDSSIYLCSVEGGTGGPETQYFGPGTRLLVL.

This clonotype was recorded a few times. Compared with germline, one end of the junction differs, possibly owing to a read error. The V and J genes are TRBV2 and TRBJ2-5; a weak D match, TRBD2 (6 bases). This CDR3 is built from 12 residues. CDR1 is SNHLY and CDR2 is FYNNEI in the germline V gene. The CDR3 protein is CASSEFGGANNF. CDR3 nucleotides: TGTGCCAGCAGTGAATTTGGCGGGGCCAACAACTTC.

The chain employs TRBV4-1 and TRBJ2-5; 12 bases fit TRBD2. The germline CDR1 and CDR2 sequences are MGHRA and YSYEKL. The CDR3 totals 16 residues. Trimming removed 5 bases from V and 2 bases from J; junction bases left unmatched: 6. CDR3 amino acids: CASSLLAGGRQETQYF. The CDR3 DNA reads TGCGCCAGCAGCTTACTAGCGGGAGGACGGCAAGAGACCCAGTACTTC.

This clonotype was observed many times. The chain carries TRBV12-3 or TRBV12-4 and TRBJ1-1; 7 bases are a match to TRBD1. V lost 6 bases and J lost 4; bases outside the gene matches: 8. CDR3 length equals 14 residues. The chain's CDR3 is CASSPTGKATEAFF. CDR3 in DNA: TGTGCCAGCAGCCCGACAGGGAAGGCCACTGAAGCTTTCTTT.

This clonotype was counted only a few times. V is TRBV15 and J is TRBJ2-7, with 7 bases aligning to TRBD2. Germline CDR1 LNHNV, CDR2 YYDKDF (reference sequence). The CDR3 is 15 residues long. With V trimmed by 5 bases and J by 0 bases, 7 bases remained unmatched. The CDR3 region is CATSGPSGFSYEQYF. The CDR3 nucleotides read TGTGCCACCAGCGGTCCTAGCGGTTTCTCCTACGAGCAGTACTTC.

This clonotype was seen at least ten times. The genes are TRBV12-3 or TRBV12-4 and TRBJ2-5; D uncertain. This CDR3 has 12 residues. The germline V and J ends were trimmed by 6 bases and 7 bases, with 12 bases remaining between them. CDR3 nucleotides: TGTGCCAGCAGCAATAACAAAGTGACCCAGTACTTC. It translates to CASSNNKVTQYF.

The chain has TRBV2 and TRBJ1-5; 8 nucleotides match TRBD1. Germline assignment: CDR1 SNHLY and CDR2 FYNNEI. With V trimmed by 7 bases and J by 4 bases, 15 bases remained unmatched. The CDR3 is made up of 17 amino acids. In DNA form, the CDR3 reads TGTGCCAGCACACCGGACTCGGACAGGGCGAGAAATCAGCCCCAGCATTTT. Protein product: CASTPDSDRARNQPQHF.

This clonotype was counted between two and nine times. The chain has TRBV4-1 and TRBJ1-2, with no clear D. V was cut by 0 bases and J by 4 bases, with 9 bases left in between. From germline, CDR1 is MGHRA and CDR2 YSYEKL. The length of the CDR3 is 14 residues. The CDR3: CASSQDAGFYGYTF. The CDR3 bases are TGCGCCAGCAGCCAAGATGCCGGTTTCTATGGCTACACCTTC.

This clonotype was counted between two and nine times. The V call is TRBV3-1, the J call TRBJ2-7; 8 nucleotides agree with TRBD2. The CDR3 has 16 amino acids. J was trimmed by 0 bases and V by 0 bases; bases with no gene match: 4. The germline CDR1 and CDR2 sequences are LGHDT and YNNKEL (reference sequence). The CDR3, as DNA: TGTGCCAGCAGCCAAGATTTAGCGGGATACTCCTACGAGCAGTACTTC. It is translated as CASSQDLAGYSYEQYF.

This clonotype came up many times. The chain couples TRBV5-1 to TRBJ2-5, with 8 bases aligning to TRBD2. The V and J ends lost 4 bases and 2 bases, in that order; junction bases with no gene match: 7. Germline CDR1 reads SGHRS; CDR2 reads YFSETQ. The CDR3 length is 15 residues. The CDR3 DNA sequence: TGCGCCAGCAGCCAACTAGCGGCTATTCAAGAGACCCAGTACTTC. This codes for CASSQLAAIQETQYF. The entire variable domain, with the rest obtained from reference TRBV5-1 and TRBJ2-5, is as follows: KAGVTQTPRYLIKTRGQQVTLSCSPISGHRSVSWYQQTPGQGLQFLFEYFSETQRNKGNFPGRFSGRQFSNSRSEMNVSTLELGDSALYLCASSQLAAIQETQYFGPGTRLLVL.

V is TRBV5-1 and J is TRBJ2-7; TRBD1 or TRBD2 may be the D gene (5 bases each). The CDR3 length is 14 residues. The V end was cut by 4 bases, the J end by 0 bases, with 11 bases between. The germline gives CDR1 SGHRS, CDR2 YFSETQ. The CDR3 DNA sequence: TGCGCCAGCAGCGACGGGGCAAGCTCCTACGAGCAGTACTTC. Translated, it gives CASSDGASSYEQYF.

In its sample, this clonotype was seen many times. The chain is built from TRBV4-1 and TRBJ2-1, with D maybe TRBD1 (6 bases). Per the germline V gene, CDR1 is MGHRA and CDR2 is YSYEKL. The CDR3 consists of 15 residues. Trimming left V 4 bases short and J 5 bases short, with 15 bases between. The CDR3 sequence: CASSPRDTVNNEQFF. The DNA for the CDR3 is TGCGCCAGCAGCCCAAGGGACACCGTTAACAATGAGCAGTTCTTC.

This clonotype was found a few times. The chain carries TRBV28 and TRBJ2-7; D may be TRBD2 (5 bases). The CDR3 loop spans 12 amino acids. Germline CDR1 reads MDHEN; CDR2 reads SYDVKM. With 8 bases removed from V and 7 bases from J, the gap between germline ends came to 15 bases. CDR3 in amino acids: CASLTHTGEQYF. The CDR3 bases are TGTGCCAGCCTTACACACACGGGAGAGCAGTACTTC.

This clonotype was recorded many times. This sequence joins TRBV21-1 and TRBJ2-5; TRBD2, the D gene given by the table, was not confirmed from the DNA. TRBV21-1 is termed a pseudogene. This CDR3 region has 16 residues. The CDR3, as DNA: TGTGCCAGCAGACCAAAGGCGCCTCAAAGGGAGGAGACCCAGTACTTC. This gives the protein CASRPKAPQREETQYF.

This clonotype was found a few times. The CDR3, as DNA: TGTGCCAGCAGCCAAGGGGCTAGCGGGGGGTACAATGAGCAGTTCTTC. It translates to CASSQGASGGYNEQFF. J is TRBJ2-1 and V is TRBV3-1; 11 bases are a match to TRBD2. V lost 1 base and J lost 4; bases outside the gene matches: 3. Germline CDR1 LGHDT, CDR2 YNNKEL (reference sequence). The CDR3 runs to 16 residues.